The 28 T cell receptor beta chains given below trace back to one sample, sequenced in a study of cytomegalovirus exposure and HLA in healthy donors. Primers included in the PCR were 60 Vbeta and 13 Jbeta primers. Method: immunoSEQ multiplex PCR; TCRdb's copy keeps in-frame clones and lacks some. The data hold some 270,000 clones, with around 90% observed a single time. Sequencing was done on a sample of PBMCs. These receptors all stem from a girl aged 2 to 10 in good health and CMV-seronegative.

The table lists this clone with a count of one. The chain joins TRBV5-1 to TRBJ1-2; D gene uncertain. CDR3 length: 12 residues. The germline V gene encodes CDR1 SGHRS and CDR2 YFSETQ. Trimming took off 4 bases at V and 2 bases at J, with 6 bases between the two ends. DNA of the CDR3: TGCGCCAGCAGCGCGGCAAACTATGGCTACACCTTC. It is translated as CASSAANYGYTF.

The rearrangement joins TRBV5-6 to TRBJ2-2; D possibly corresponds to TRBD2 (5 bases). The germline V gene has CDR1 SGHDT and CDR2 YYEEEE. V was trimmed by 0 bases and J by 1 base, leaving 13 bases between them. This CDR3 contains 17 residues. Written as DNA, the CDR3 is TGTGCCAGCAGCTTGGGAGACGGGAAACTGAACACCGGGGAGCTGTTTTTT. This codes for CASSLGDGKLNTGELFF.

The chain joins TRBV5-6 to TRBJ1-6; D not certain. V was cut by 2 bases and J by 0 bases, with 12 bases left in between. The CDR3 runs 17 residues. Germline assignment: CDR1 SGHDT and CDR2 YYEEEE. CDR3 DNA: TGTGCCAGCAGCTTCGGCAGGAAAAGCTCCTATAATTCACCCCTCCACTTT. Translated, it gives CASSFGRKSSYNSPLHF.

This clone was seen only once. The rearrangement joins TRBV30 to TRBJ2-1; TRBD2 matches 11 bases. Germline loops: CDR1 GTSNPN, CDR2 SVGIG (reference sequence). V lost 2 bases, J lost 9 bases, and 6 bases stayed unmatched. The CDR3 spans 14 residues. CDR3 loop: CAWSRSGRAFEQFF. CDR3 nucleotide sequence: TGTGCCTGGAGTCGTAGCGGGAGGGCCTTTGAGCAGTTCTTC.

The V gene is TRBV18, the J gene TRBJ2-2; D is unclear. Germline V gene lookup returns CDR1 KGHSH and CDR2 LQKENI. The CDR3 extends over 11 amino acids. Trimming cost V 6 bases and J 4 bases, with 3 bases left between them. The chain's CDR3 is CASSFTGELFF. In DNA, the CDR3 is TGTGCCAGCTCCTTCACCGGGGAGCTGTTTTTT.

The gene calls are TRBV19 and TRBJ2-2; 7 bases match TRBD2. The CDR3 is 17 amino acids. Germline loops: CDR1 LNHDA, CDR2 SQIVND (reference sequence). After removal of 4 bases from V and 0 bases from J, the junction contained 8 bases not matched to a gene. In DNA, the CDR3 is TGTGCCAGTAGTACGAGGTCAGGACTAGCGAACACCGGGGAGCTGTTTTTT. Residues: CASSTRSGLANTGELFF.

The sample holds one count of this clone. The chain has TRBV7-6 and TRBJ1-5, with D unclear. Between the trimmed V and J ends, which lost 2 bases and 3 bases, there was a span of 17 bases. CDR1 and CDR2 (germline): SGHVS, FNYEAQ. This CDR3 region has 17 residues. For the CDR3, the DNA is TGTGCCAGCAGCTTACGGGAGAGACGGGTCAACAATCAGCCCCAGCATTTT. Its protein is CASSLRERRVNNQPQHF. Full variable domain (rest looked up from reference TRBV7-6 and TRBJ1-5): GAGVSQSPRYKVTKRGQDVALRCDPISGHVSLYWYRQALGQGPEFLTYFNYEAQQDKSGLPNDRFSAERPEGSISTLTIQRTEQRDSAMYRCASSLRERRVNNQPQHFGDGTRLSIL.

The gene calls are TRBV7-9 and TRBJ1-3, with 7 nucleotides matching TRBD1. The CDR3 contains 17 residues. The germline gives CDR1 SEHNR, CDR2 FQNEAQ (reference sequence). V lost 0 bases to trimming and J lost 4 bases; unmatched junction nucleotides: 9. The CDR3 sequence is CASSLARGPDRGNTIYF. CDR3 DNA sequence: TGTGCCAGCAGCTTAGCGAGGGGTCCGGACAGGGGAAACACCATATATTTT.

Here the CDR3 DNA reads TGTGCCAGCAGCCGACAGCCAGTTGAAGCTTTCTTT. This gives the protein CASSRQPVEAFF. J is TRBJ1-1 and V is TRBV14; maybe TRBD1 (5 bases). From germline, CDR1 is SGHDN and CDR2 FVKESK. Trimming removed 4 bases at V and 7 bases at J, with 10 bases between. The CDR3 sequence is 12 residues long.

This clone was counted a single time. The V and J genes are TRBV5-4 and TRBJ1-1, with 12 bases aligning to TRBD1. The V and J ends lost 4 bases and 0 bases, in that order; junction bases with no gene match: 16. CDR3 size: 20 residues. CDR1 and CDR2 (germline): SGHNT, YYREEE (reference sequence). CDR3 bases: TGTGCCAGCAGCGACTTGGGGACAGGGGGCGATGAGGCAATGAACACTGAAGCTTTCTTT. Encoded protein: CASSDLGTGGDEAMNTEAFF. The entire variable domain, with the rest obtained from reference TRBV5-4 and TRBJ1-1, is as follows: ETGVTQSPTHLIKTRGQQVTLRCSSQSGHNTVSWYQQALGQGPQFIFQYYREEENGRGNFPPRFSGLQFPNYSSELNVNALELDDSALYLCASSDLGTGGDEAMNTEAFFGQGTRLTVV.

The rearrangement links TRBV7-3 to TRBJ1-6; TRBD1 is a possible D gene (6 bases). V lost 1 base and J lost 8, with 21 bases in between. This CDR3 comprises 18 residues. CDR1 SGHTA and CDR2 FQGTGA come from the germline V gene. CDR3: CASSLIPSSGGLDSPLHF. The CDR3 nucleotides read TGTGCCAGCAGCTTAATTCCGTCCTCCGGGGGGCTTGATTCACCCCTCCACTTT.

V and J are TRBV5-1 and TRBJ2-3, with D tentatively TRBD2 (5 bases). V shed 4 bases and J shed 3 bases, with 12 bases lying between them. CDR1 SGHRS and CDR2 YFSETQ come from the germline V gene. The CDR3 extends over 14 amino acids. The CDR3 spells CASSDSGVTDTQYF. The CDR3 DNA is TGCGCCAGCAGCGACTCCGGGGTAACAGATACGCAGTATTTT.

V and J are TRBV6-1 and TRBJ1-3, with D unresolved. The CDR3 runs 16 residues. V lost 0 bases to trimming and J lost 1 base, with 10 bases between them. The germline CDR1 and CDR2 sequences are MNHNS and SASEGT. CDR3 loop: CASSEAPGRSGNTIYF. The CDR3 nucleotides are TGTGCCAGCAGTGAAGCTCCGGGGAGATCTGGAAACACCATATATTTT.

The chain employs TRBV2 and TRBJ1-3; 12 bases are a match to TRBD1. Trimming took 9 bases from V and 4 from J; bases not matched to a gene: 7. Germline V gene sequence: CDR1 SNHLY, CDR2 FYNNEI. There are 15 residues in the CDR3. Here the CDR3 reads CAREIGTGGGNTIYF. The CDR3 nucleotides read TGTGCCAGAGAGATTGGGACAGGGGGCGGAAACACCATATATTTT.

The gene calls are TRBV10-3 and TRBJ2-1; 9 positions agree with TRBD1. Germline CDR1 and CDR2: ENHRY and SYGVKD. The CDR3 is 13 residues long. With V trimmed by 10 bases and J by 3 bases, 4 bases remained unmatched. The CDR3 spells CATDRGNYNEQFF. The CDR3 DNA reads as TGTGCCACGGACAGGGGAAACTACAATGAGCAGTTCTTC.

V and J are TRBV19 and TRBJ1-4, with 9 bases identical to TRBD1. The CDR3 length is 16 residues. V gave up 4 bases and J gave up 1 base; unmatched junction bases: 4. Germline CDR1 is LNHDA and CDR2 is SQIVND (reference sequence). The DNA for the CDR3 is TGTGCCAGTAGTACATGGACAGGGGTAACTAATGAAAAACTGTTTTTT. This codes for CASSTWTGVTNEKLFF.

The rearrangement links TRBV6-5 to TRBJ1-1, with 7 bases aligning to TRBD1. Per the germline V gene, CDR1 is MNHEY and CDR2 is SVGAGI. CDR3 length: 13 amino acids. Germline trimming cut 0 bases from V and 10 bases from J; bases unmatched to any gene: 5. CDR3 sequence reads: CASSYSRTGVAFF. In DNA, the CDR3 is TGTGCCAGCAGTTACTCTAGGACAGGAGTAGCTTTCTTT.

V usage is TRBV7-9 and J usage is TRBJ1-5, with TRBD1 matching 8 bases. The CDR3 consists of 15 residues. Germline lookup yields CDR1 SEHNR and CDR2 FQNEAQ (reference sequence). V was pared by 5 bases and J by 11 bases, with 14 bases of the junction left unmatched. CDR3 DNA: TGTGCCAGCAGCGCCGGACAGGGCGGCCCACAGGCCCAGCATTTT. Amino acids: CASSAGQGGPQAQHF.

V usage is TRBV14 and J usage is TRBJ1-5; D possibly corresponds to TRBD1 (5 bases). V lost 1 base, J lost 6 bases, and 10 bases lay in between. Per the germline V gene, CDR1 is SGHDN and CDR2 is FVKESK. The CDR3 length is 14 residues. The DNA of the CDR3 is TGTGCCAGCAGCCAAGCGGCAGGGCCTCAGCCCCAGCATTTT. Translation: CASSQAAGPQPQHF.

The gene calls are TRBV5-4 and TRBJ2-7, with TRBD2 identical over 8 bases. Germline V gives CDR1 SGHNT, CDR2 YYREEE (reference sequence). V was clipped by 2 bases and J by 4 bases; unmatched bases: 5. The CDR3 has 14 residues. The CDR3 DNA reads TGTGCCAGCAGCTTTTATACTAGCGGTTACGAGCAGTACTTC. Protein product: CASSFYTSGYEQYF.

V and J are TRBV6-5 and TRBJ1-4; maybe TRBD1 (5 bases). The CDR3 runs 14 residues. The germline V and J ends were trimmed by 5 bases and 8 bases, with 15 bases remaining between them. Germline CDR1 is MNHEY and CDR2 is SVGAGI. In DNA form, the CDR3 reads TGTGCCAGCAGTGTCGCCTGGGGCAACGAAAAACTGTTTTTT. Translating it yields CASSVAWGNEKLFF.

The chain is built from TRBV4-2 and TRBJ2-3; the match to TRBD2 covers 9 bases. CDR1 and CDR2 from the germline V gene are LGHNA and YNFKEQ. V gave up 4 bases and J gave up 0 bases; unmatched junction bases: 5. This CDR3 comprises 16 residues. CDR3 nucleotide sequence: TGTGCCAGCAGCCCATCTAGCGGGGCTAGCACAGATACGCAGTATTTT. Its translation is CASSPSSGASTDTQYF.

This chain joins TRBV7-9 and TRBJ2-1; 15 positions agree with TRBD2. V shed 5 bases and J 4 bases; nucleotides not matched to a gene: 6. In germline, CDR1 is SEHNR, CDR2 FQNEAQ (reference sequence). CDR3 length: 17 amino acids. The CDR3 DNA sequence: TGTGCCAGCAGCGCGGGACTAGCGGGAGGCATTTACAATGAGCAGTTCTTC. This sequence encodes CASSAGLAGGIYNEQFF.

Here the CDR3 DNA reads TGTGCCAGCAGAACCGGGACAGACCTCAATGAGCAGTTCTTC. Residues: CASRTGTDLNEQFF. The V call is TRBV27, the J call TRBJ2-1; 7 positions agree with TRBD1. The V gene's germline CDR1 is MNHEY and CDR2 SMNVEV (reference sequence). Trimming removed 6 bases from V and 6 bases from J; junction bases left unmatched: 8. The CDR3 runs 14 residues.

This clone was observed once. The rearrangement joins TRBV19 to TRBJ2-7; the match to TRBD2 covers 7 bases. This CDR3 has 17 amino acids. J was trimmed by 1 base and V by 2 bases; bases with no gene match: 11. The germline V gene encodes CDR1 LNHDA and CDR2 SQIVND (reference sequence). CDR3 in DNA: TGTGCCAGTAGTATAATAGGAGCGGGAACCCGATCCTACGAGCAGTACTTC. Translated, it gives CASSIIGAGTRSYEQYF.

CDR3 in DNA: TGTGCCAGCAGTTACGGCTATGAGCAGTTCTTC. Translation: CASSYGYEQFF. The J gene is TRBJ2-1, the V gene TRBV6-5; D call uncertain. CDR1 and CDR2 from the germline V gene are MNHEY and SVGAGI. V lost 2 bases and J lost 8, with 4 bases in between. The length of the CDR3 is 11 residues.

The chain combines TRBV23-1 with TRBJ2-5, with TRBD2 matching over 7 bases. TRBV23-1 is annotated as an ORF whose role is uncertain. The CDR3 spans 16 residues. V was pared by 3 bases and J by 5 bases, with 12 bases of the junction left unmatched. The CDR3 spells CASSHSLLVRGETQYF. The DNA of the CDR3 is TGCGCCAGCAGTCACTCCTTGCTAGTGCGGGGGGAGACCCAGTACTTC.

This clone occurred once. The gene calls are TRBV27 and TRBJ2-1; D may be TRBD2 (6 bases). V was cut by 0 bases and J by 7 bases, with 13 bases left in between. Germline V CDR1 and CDR2: MNHEY, SMNVEV (reference sequence). This CDR3 is built from 15 residues. The DNA of the CDR3 is TGTGCCAGCAGTTTATCGGAGGGCCTAGGGAATGAGCAGTTCTTC. It is translated as CASSLSEGLGNEQFF.